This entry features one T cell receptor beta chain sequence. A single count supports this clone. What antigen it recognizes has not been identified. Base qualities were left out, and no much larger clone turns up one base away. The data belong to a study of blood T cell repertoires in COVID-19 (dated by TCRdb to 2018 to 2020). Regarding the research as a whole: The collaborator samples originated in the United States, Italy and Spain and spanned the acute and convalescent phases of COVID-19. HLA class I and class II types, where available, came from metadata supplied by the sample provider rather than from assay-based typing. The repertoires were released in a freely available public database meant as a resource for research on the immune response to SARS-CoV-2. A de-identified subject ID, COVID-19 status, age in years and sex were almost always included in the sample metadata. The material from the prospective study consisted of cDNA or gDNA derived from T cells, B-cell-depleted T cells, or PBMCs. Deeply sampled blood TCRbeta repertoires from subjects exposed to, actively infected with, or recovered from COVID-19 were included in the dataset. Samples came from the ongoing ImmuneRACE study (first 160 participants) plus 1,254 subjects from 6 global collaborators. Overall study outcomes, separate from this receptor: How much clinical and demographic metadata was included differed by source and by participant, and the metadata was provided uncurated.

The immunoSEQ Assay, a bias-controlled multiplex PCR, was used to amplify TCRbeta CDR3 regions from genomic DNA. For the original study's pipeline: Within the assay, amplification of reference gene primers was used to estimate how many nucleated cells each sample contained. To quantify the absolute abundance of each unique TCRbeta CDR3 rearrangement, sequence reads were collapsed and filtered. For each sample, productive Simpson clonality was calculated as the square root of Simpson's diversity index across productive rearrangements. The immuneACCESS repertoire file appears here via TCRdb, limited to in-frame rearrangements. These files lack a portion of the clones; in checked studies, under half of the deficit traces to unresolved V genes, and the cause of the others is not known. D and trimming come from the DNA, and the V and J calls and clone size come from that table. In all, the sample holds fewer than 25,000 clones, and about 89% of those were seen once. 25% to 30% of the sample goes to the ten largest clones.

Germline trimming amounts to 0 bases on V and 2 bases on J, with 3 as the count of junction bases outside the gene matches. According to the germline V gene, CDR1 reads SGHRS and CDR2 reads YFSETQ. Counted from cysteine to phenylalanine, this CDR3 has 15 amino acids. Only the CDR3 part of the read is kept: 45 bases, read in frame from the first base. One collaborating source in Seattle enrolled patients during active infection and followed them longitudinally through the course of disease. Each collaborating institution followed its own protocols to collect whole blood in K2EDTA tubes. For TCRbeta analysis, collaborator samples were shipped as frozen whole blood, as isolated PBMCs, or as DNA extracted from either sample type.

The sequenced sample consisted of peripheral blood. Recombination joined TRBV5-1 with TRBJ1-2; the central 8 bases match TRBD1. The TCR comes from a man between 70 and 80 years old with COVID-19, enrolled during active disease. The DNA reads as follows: TGCGCCAGCAGCTTGGCTAGGACAGGGAACTATGGCTACACCTTC. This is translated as CASSLARTGNYGYTF.